Below are 27 T cell receptor beta chains sequenced from a single sample in a study of Ad26.COV2.S vaccination and SARS-CoV-2 variants. Regarding treatment: roughly 18 received Ad26.COV2.S at low or high dose, single or two shots; roughly 5 received placebo; per-sample allocation not given. Sampling was done on day 63 after the first vaccine or placebo injection. The protocol was immunoSEQ multiplex PCR, while the TCRdb copy is restricted to in-frame clones and leaves out a portion. The sample contains fewer than 500,000 clones, around 90% of which appear only once. The input for sequencing was peripheral blood, taken in a trial of Ad26.COV2.S vaccine versus placebo. All receptors derive from a person aged 18 to 65 who received the Ad26.COV2.S COVID-19 vaccine or a placebo.

This clone appeared once. V is TRBV5-1 and J is TRBJ2-7; 7 positions agree with TRBD1. The CDR3 covers 17 residues. CDR1 and CDR2 from the germline V gene are SGHRS and YFSETQ. V trimming: 2 bases; J trimming: 3 bases; junction bases outside the gene matches: 14. CDR3 loop: CASSFMDGEGASYEQYF. CDR3 nucleotide sequence: TGCGCCAGCAGCTTCATGGATGGAGAGGGGGCGAGCTACGAGCAGTACTTC.

The rearrangement uses TRBV5-4 and TRBJ2-6; D gene unclear. This CDR3 is 16 amino acids long. Germline lookup yields CDR1 SGHNT and CDR2 YYREEE (reference sequence). Deletions cut 0 bases from V and 0 bases from J, with 7 bases between. This chain's CDR3 is CASSLGGFSGANVLTF. DNA of the CDR3: TGTGCCAGCAGCTTGGGCGGATTCTCTGGGGCCAACGTCCTGACTTTC.

The J gene is TRBJ1-6, the V gene TRBV5-5; perhaps TRBD1 as D (5 bases). The CDR3 spans 13 residues. The V and J ends lost 0 bases and 12 bases respectively, with 10 bases between them. Looked up from germline, CDR1 is SGHKS and CDR2 is YYEKEE (reference sequence). CDR3 bases: TGTGCCAGCAGCTTGGACAGGCCTGGACCCCTCCACTTT. Encoded protein: CASSLDRPGPLHF.

V usage is TRBV30 and J usage is TRBJ2-2; 8 bases fit TRBD2. The CDR3 length is 15 residues. Germline CDR1 reads GTSNPN; CDR2 reads SVGIG (reference sequence). Trimming at V came to 2 bases and at J to 4 bases, leaving 6 bases not matched to a gene. CDR3 nucleotide sequence: TGTGCCTGGAGTACTAGCGGAAGAGGCACCGGGGAGCTGTTTTTT. Encoded protein: CAWSTSGRGTGELFF.

This clone was recorded once. J is TRBJ2-3 and V is TRBV7-3, with 12 bases identical to TRBD2. This CDR3 is 17 amino acids long. Per the germline V gene, CDR1 is SGHTA and CDR2 is FQGTGA. The V segment lost 3 bases and the J segment 3 bases; nucleotides outside the gene matches: 7. CDR3 loop: CASSLSLAGGLTDTQYF. The CDR3 DNA is TGTGCCAGCAGCTTGAGTCTAGCGGGAGGGCTTACAGATACGCAGTATTTT.

The rearrangement uses TRBV28 and TRBJ2-1; 8 nucleotides match TRBD2. CDR1 is MDHEN, CDR2 SYDVKM, per germline. V was pared by 2 bases and J by 0 bases, with 6 bases of the junction left unmatched. This CDR3 contains 17 residues. CDR3 in amino acids: CASSLIAGTSSYNEQFF. Written as DNA, the CDR3 is TGTGCCAGCAGTTTAATAGCGGGAACCTCCTCCTACAATGAGCAGTTCTTC.

This clone occurred once. The chain is built from TRBV28 and TRBJ2-7; D gene uncertain. From germline, CDR1 is MDHEN and CDR2 SYDVKM. The germline V and J ends were trimmed by 2 bases and 2 bases, with 13 bases remaining between them. CDR3 length equals 15 residues. CDR3 sequence: CASSLIQSPPYEQYF. The DNA for the CDR3 is TGTGCCAGCAGTTTAATACAGTCCCCCCCCTACGAGCAGTACTTC.

In its sample, this clone was seen a few times. The rearrangement uses TRBV5-6 and TRBJ1-4; D uncertain. This CDR3 is built from 13 residues. CDR1 SGHDT and CDR2 YYEEEE come from the germline V gene. The ends were cut back, 6 bases at V and 0 bases at J, with 6 bases in the middle. As DNA, the CDR3 is TGTGCCAGCACAGTCGCAACTAATGAAAAACTGTTTTTT. Translation gives CASTVATNEKLFF.

J is TRBJ1-4 and V is TRBV5-4; TRBD1 agrees at 9 bases. In germline, CDR1 is SGHNT, CDR2 YYREEE (reference sequence). The CDR3 consists of 14 residues. V lost 5 bases to trimming and J lost 7 bases; unmatched junction nucleotides: 6. Written as DNA, the CDR3 is TGTGCCAGCAGTTCTACAGGGGGCGGTGAAAAACTGTTTTTT. Amino acid sequence: CASSSTGGGEKLFF.

This rearrangement joins TRBV29-1 to TRBJ2-7; 14 nucleotides line up with TRBD2. Germline trimming cut 3 bases from V and 5 bases from J; bases unmatched to any gene: 3. The CDR3 consists of 14 residues. Per the germline V gene, CDR1 is SQVTM and CDR2 is ANQGSEA. CDR3 DNA sequence: TGCAGCGTTGAGGGACTAGCGGGAGCGGACGAGCAGTACTTC. This encodes CSVEGLAGADEQYF.

The chain links TRBV7-9 to TRBJ2-1; the match to TRBD2 covers 12 bases. Germline lookup yields CDR1 SEHNR and CDR2 FQNEAQ (reference sequence). Trimming cost V 2 bases and J 5 bases; bases outside gene matches: 10. CDR3 length equals 18 residues. CDR3: CASSLYHRASGRDNEQFF. CDR3 in DNA: TGTGCCAGCAGCTTATATCACAGGGCTAGCGGGAGGGACAATGAGCAGTTCTTC.

DNA for the CDR3: TGTGCCAGCAGCTTGAATGCGGGAGCCCCGGGCGGGGAGCTGTTTTTT. Amino acids: CASSLNAGAPGGELFF. J is TRBJ2-2 and V is TRBV5-4, with 7 bases that match TRBD2. Per the germline V gene, CDR1 is SGHNT and CDR2 is YYREEE (reference sequence). There are 16 residues in the CDR3. J gave up 7 bases and V 1 base, and 10 bases lay outside the gene matches.

This CDR3 reads CASSYSTSSEQYF. In nucleotides, the CDR3 is TGTGCCAGCAGTTACTCGACTAGCAGCGAGCAGTACTTC. The rearrangement joins TRBV6-6 to TRBJ2-7, with 7 bases that match TRBD2. J gave up 6 bases and V 0 bases, and 2 bases lay outside the gene matches. The CDR3 has 13 amino acids. In germline, CDR1 is MNHNY, CDR2 SVGAGI (reference sequence).

This clone has a single count. The chain joins TRBV3-1 (or the pseudogene TRBV3-2) to TRBJ2-7, with a possible D match to TRBD1 (6 bases). The CDR3 has 17 residues. The germline V and J ends were trimmed by 0 bases and 2 bases, with 17 bases remaining between them. Looked up from germline, CDR1 is LGHDT and CDR2 is YNNKEL (reference sequence). The CDR3 loop reads CASSQDSWQGSPYEQYF. The DNA for the CDR3 is TGTGCCAGCAGCCAAGACAGTTGGCAGGGGTCTCCCTACGAGCAGTACTTC.

The CDR3 DNA sequence: TGTGCCAGCAGCTGGACAGTAAATCAGCCCCAGCATTTT. It yields the protein CASSWTVNQPQHF. The chain uses TRBV27 and TRBJ1-5; maybe TRBD1 (6 bases). The CDR3 is made up of 13 amino acids. Germline CDR1 and CDR2: MNHEY and SMNVEV (reference sequence). Between the trimmed V and J ends, which lost 6 bases and 4 bases, there was a span of 10 bases.

V and J are TRBV19 and TRBJ2-2, with D possibly called TRBD1 or TRBD2 (5 bases each). CDR1 is LNHDA, CDR2 SQIVND, per germline (reference sequence). V dropped 10 bases and J dropped 9 bases, with 18 bases sitting between them. This CDR3 is 13 amino acids long. CDR3 sequence reads: CATTDGASRELFF. The CDR3, as DNA: TGTGCCACCACCGACGGGGCTAGCAGGGAGCTGTTTTTT.

The chain joins TRBV19 to TRBJ2-3; D is possibly TRBD1 or TRBD2 (5 bases each). V was clipped by 5 bases and J by 5 bases, with 11 bases between them. Germline V gives CDR1 LNHDA, CDR2 SQIVND (reference sequence). The CDR3 is made up of 13 amino acids. CDR3 in amino acids: CASSADSGDTQYF. CDR3 in DNA: TGTGCCAGTAGTGCTGACAGCGGAGATACGCAGTATTTT.

The chain recombines TRBV5-1 with TRBJ2-3; D is tentatively TRBD1 or TRBD2 (5 bases each). The CDR3 is 13 residues long. Trimming cost V 0 bases and J 6 bases, with 8 bases left between them. Germline values: CDR1 SGHRS, CDR2 YFSETQ. Here the CDR3 reads CASSLEWGDTQYF. In DNA, the CDR3 is TGCGCCAGCAGCTTGGAATGGGGGGATACGCAGTATTTT.

V and J are TRBV2 and TRBJ2-1; 8 nucleotides line up with TRBD2. The CDR3 extends over 19 amino acids. V was clipped by 5 bases and J by 3 bases; unmatched bases: 18. The germline V gene encodes CDR1 SNHLY and CDR2 FYNNEI. This chain's CDR3 is CASSPFTAIAGRDYNEQFF. CDR3 nucleotides: TGTGCCAGCAGTCCCTTCACAGCCATAGCGGGACGGGACTACAATGAGCAGTTCTTC.

The CDR3 DNA is TGTGCCAGCAGTTATGGGCCGGCAAATTCACCCCTCCACTTT. It encodes CASSYGPANSPLHF. The V and J genes are TRBV27 and TRBJ1-6, with D uncertain. The CDR3 length is 14 residues. V was trimmed by 4 bases and J by 7 bases, leaving 11 bases between them. Germline V gene lookup returns CDR1 MNHEY and CDR2 SMNVEV (reference sequence).

This rearrangement joins TRBV29-1 to TRBJ2-7; TRBD1 matches 7 bases. This CDR3 comprises 12 residues. Losses at the gene ends were 7 bases for V and 4 bases for J; bases not matched to a gene: 7. CDR1 is SQVTM, CDR2 ANQGSEA, per germline. The DNA for the CDR3 is TGCAGCGCCTCCGACAGGGAATACGAGCAGTACTTC. Protein sequence: CSASDREYEQYF.

CDR3: CASSFPRTSGSMYNEQFF. The CDR3, as DNA: TGCGCCAGCAGCTTCCCCCGGACTAGCGGGAGTATGTACAATGAGCAGTTCTTC. The chain joins TRBV5-1 to TRBJ2-1; 13 nucleotides line up with TRBD2. Germline V gene sequence: CDR1 SGHRS, CDR2 YFSETQ. After removal of 2 bases from V and 4 bases from J, the junction contained 9 bases not matched to a gene. The CDR3 spans 18 residues.

V and J are TRBV7-8 and TRBJ1-2; maybe TRBD1 (5 bases). The V and J ends lost 3 bases and 4 bases respectively, with 9 bases between them. From germline, CDR1 is SGHVS and CDR2 FQNEAQ. This CDR3 spans 13 amino acids. CDR3 DNA sequence: TGTGCCAGCAGCTTCGGGGCACCCTATGGCTACACCTTC. It is translated as CASSFGAPYGYTF.

The chain joins TRBV6-5 to TRBJ2-5; D possibly corresponds to TRBD2 (5 bases). The CDR3 contains 15 residues. Per germline, CDR1 MNHEY and CDR2 SVGAGI. Trimming cost V 0 bases and J 4 bases, with 12 bases left between them. CDR3 coding DNA: TGTGCCAGCAGTTACTCCGGACTTCCCGGAGAGACCCAGTACTTC. Encoded protein: CASSYSGLPGETQYF.

The chain combines TRBV30 with TRBJ2-7; D is perhaps TRBD2 (6 bases). Trimming removed 0 bases from V and 2 bases from J, with 11 bases in between. Germline V gene data show CDR1 as GTSNPN and CDR2 as SVGIG (reference sequence). The CDR3 covers 14 residues. The CDR3 protein is CAWSVSGGAYEQYF. For the CDR3, the DNA is TGTGCCTGGAGTGTTAGCGGTGGGGCCTACGAGCAGTACTTC.

This chain connects TRBV27 to TRBJ2-5; D perhaps matches TRBD2 (6 bases). V lost 5 bases, J lost 3 bases, and 16 bases lay in between. The CDR3 is 15 amino acids. Germline V gives CDR1 MNHEY, CDR2 SMNVEV (reference sequence). For the CDR3, the DNA is TGTGCCAGCAGTCCCCGCGGAGGGCGCGAAGAGACCCAGTACTTC. Translating it yields CASSPRGGREETQYF.

The chain has TRBV7-8 and TRBJ2-3, with D maybe TRBD2 (7 bases). CDR3 length: 17 amino acids. Looked up from germline, CDR1 is SGHVS and CDR2 is FQNEAQ. Trimming took 1 base from V and 3 from J, leaving 17 bases between them. The CDR3 nucleotides are TGTGCCAGCAGCTTAGTAATCGGGGGGCGTTCGACAGATACGCAGTATTTT. Its translation is CASSLVIGGRSTDTQYF.